The 5 T cell receptor beta chains in this list originate from one sample, sequenced in a study of blood T cell repertoires in COVID-19. Profiling relied on immunoSEQ multiplex PCR, and the TCRdb table lists in-frame clones only, not all of them. This sample has about 36,000 clones, with roughly 78% found just once. The source material was peripheral blood. Receptor source: a man in his 70s with acute or convalescent COVID-19.

J is TRBJ2-7 and V is TRBV5-4; 10 positions agree with TRBD2. The germline CDR1 and CDR2 sequences are SGHNT and YYREEE (reference sequence). V trimming: 4 bases; J trimming: 2 bases; junction bases outside the gene matches: 3. The CDR3 runs 14 residues. The CDR3 sequence is CASSNLAGAYEQYF. The CDR3 DNA is TGTGCCAGCAGCAATCTAGCGGGAGCCTACGAGCAGTACTTC.

The chain recombines TRBV14 with TRBJ1-2; the match to TRBD1 covers 8 bases. Germline CDR1 reads SGHDN; CDR2 reads FVKESK. This CDR3 has 14 residues. Unmatched junction bases numbered 6, after V lost 5 bases and J lost 4 bases. The CDR3 is CASSYGTGIYGYTF. The CDR3, as DNA: TGTGCCAGCAGCTATGGGACAGGCATCTATGGCTACACCTTC.

The rearrangement uses TRBV6-5 and TRBJ2-1, with TRBD2 matching over 13 bases. Losses at the gene ends were 10 bases for V and 7 bases for J; bases not matched to a gene: 7. The CDR3 has 14 amino acids. CDR1 and CDR2 (germline): MNHEY, SVGAGI. CDR3 nucleotide sequence: TGTGCCACTCGACTAGCGGGAGGCACGAATGAGCAGTTCTTC. Protein: CATRLAGGTNEQFF.

The J gene is TRBJ2-5, the V gene TRBV5-5, with a possible D match to TRBD1 (7 bases). Germline loops: CDR1 SGHKS, CDR2 YYEKEE (reference sequence). Trimming left V 0 bases short and J 4 bases short, with 16 bases between. This CDR3 is built from 16 residues. CDR3 coding DNA: TGTGCCAGCAGCTTGGTGTCGGACAGGCGGGGAGAGACCCAGTACTTC. Residues: CASSLVSDRRGETQYF.

This rearrangement joins TRBV11-2 to TRBJ2-3; D is unresolved. Trimming cost V 4 bases and J 0 bases, with 2 bases left between them. In germline, CDR1 is SGHAT, CDR2 FQNNGV. The CDR3 sequence is 12 residues long. The CDR3 sequence: CASSSSTDTQYF. Here the CDR3 DNA reads TGTGCCAGCAGCTCAAGCACAGATACGCAGTATTTT. Looking up the rest from reference TRBV11-2 and TRBJ2-3 gives the full variable domain: EAGVAQSPRYKIIEKRQSVAFWCNPISGHATLYWYQQILGQGPKLLIQFQNNGVVDDSQLPKDRFSAERLKGVDSTLKIQPAKLEDSAVYLCASSSSTDTQYFGPGTRLTVL.